The 10 T cell receptor beta chains given below trace back to one sample, sequenced in a study of CD8+CD57+ T cells in acquired aplastic anemia. The use of genomic DNA as template underpinned the TCR beta VDJ and CDR3 profiling. TCRdb used MiXCR to reprocess the reads, holding one entry per CDR3 protein. The sample includes about 180,000 distinct CDR3 sequences, nearly 65% of them seen just once. The sequenced patients had an expansion of CD8+CD57+ cells seen by flow cytometry. The sample taken for sequencing was sorted CD4+, CD8+, or CD8+CD57+ T cells (not recorded which) from PBMCs. The receptors were sampled from a human donor with aplastic anemia.

The chain combines TRBV9 with TRBJ1-6; D gene unclear. CDR3 length: 17 residues. Germline CDR1 SGDLS, CDR2 YYNGEE. Trimming took 0 bases from V and 7 from J, leaving 17 bases between them. CDR3 nucleotide sequence: TGTGCCAGCAGCGTAGGTGGAGGGCACCTTATCAATTCACCCCTCCACTTT. Protein sequence: CASSVGGGHLINSPLHF.

The V gene is TRBV4-1, the J gene TRBJ1-6; no reliable D call. CDR3 length equals 13 residues. Trimming took off 0 bases at V and 8 bases at J, with 5 bases between the two ends. Germline values: CDR1 MGHRA, CDR2 YSYEKL. The chain's CDR3 is CASSQEAYSPLHF. The CDR3 nucleotides are TGCGCCAGCAGCCAAGAGGCCTATTCACCCCTCCACTTT.

The chain has TRBV7-9 and TRBJ2-1, with 8 positions matching TRBD2. CDR1 and CDR2 from the germline V gene are SEHNR and FQNEAQ (reference sequence). CDR3 size: 14 residues. V was pared by 5 bases and J by 4 bases, with 4 bases of the junction left unmatched. DNA of the CDR3: TGTGCCAGCAGCAAGACTAGCGAGTACAATGAGCAGTTCTTC. Encoded protein: CASSKTSEYNEQFF.

This clonotype showed up just once. A read error may explain this, as a much larger clone is one base away. The chain has TRBV27 and TRBJ2-7, with D perhaps TRBD1 or TRBD2 (5 bases each). The V end lost 2 bases, the J end lost 5 bases, and 10 bases lay between the germline ends. Germline assignment: CDR1 MNHEY and CDR2 SMNVEV (reference sequence). The CDR3 runs to 13 residues. CDR3 sequence reads: CASSLVGDHEQYF. The DNA for the CDR3 is TGTGCCAGCAGTTTAGTAGGGGACCACGAGCAGTACTTC.

The V and J genes are TRBV29-1 and TRBJ1-2; D is uncertain. Germline-derived CDR1 and CDR2 are SQVTM and ANQGSEA. V shed 4 bases and J shed 0 bases, with 21 bases lying between them. The CDR3 extends over 17 amino acids. The CDR3, as DNA: TGCAGCGTTGTGGGGTTGGGAACGAACTCAGCTAACTATGGCTACACCTTC. Its translation: CSVVGLGTNSANYGYTF.

The chain links TRBV7-9 to TRBJ1-4; TRBD1 aligns across 7 bases. This CDR3 region has 14 residues. Trimming removed 4 bases from V and 8 bases from J; junction bases left unmatched: 7. The V gene's germline CDR1 is SEHNR and CDR2 FQNEAQ (reference sequence). CDR3 coding DNA: TGTGCCAGCAGCTCCCAGACAGGGTGGGAAAAACTGTTTTTT. Encoded protein: CASSSQTGWEKLFF.

Details on this clonotype: The DNA is left out, because the CDR3 cannot be placed on it with certainty; the CDR3 is given as TCRdb lists it. The CDR3 reads CATSSIYLCSARGSWEQYF. The genes are TRBV15 and TRBJ2-7; the D segment call TRBD1 is taken from the table without a DNA check. The CDR3 has 19 amino acids, counting both end residues. The germline V gene has CDR1 LNHNV and CDR2 YYDKDF (reference sequence).

This clonotype showed up many times. The chain recombines TRBV10-3 with TRBJ2-3; D is unclear. In germline, CDR1 is ENHRY, CDR2 SYGVKD. Deletions cut 3 bases from V and 3 bases from J, with 7 bases between. The CDR3 extends over 13 amino acids. The CDR3 loop reads CAISEKMTDTQYF. For the CDR3, the DNA is TGTGCCATCAGTGAAAAGATGACAGATACGCAGTATTTT.

The chain recombines TRBV15 with TRBJ2-3, with 15 positions matching TRBD2. Trimming took 2 bases from V and 3 from J; bases not matched to a gene: 3. CDR1 is LNHNV and CDR2 is YYDKDF in the germline V gene (reference sequence). The CDR3 runs to 17 residues. CDR3 region: CATSRFGTSGGTDTQYF. As DNA, the CDR3 is TGTGCCACCAGCAGATTCGGGACTAGCGGGGGGACAGATACGCAGTATTTT. The whole variable domain, remainder taken from reference TRBV15 and TRBJ2-3, is DAMVIQNPRYQVTQFGKPVTLSCSQTLNHNVMYWYQQKSSQAPKLLFHYYDKDFNNEADTPDNFQSRRPNTSFCFLDIRSPGLGDTAMYLCATSRFGTSGGTDTQYFGPGTRLTVL.

The genes are TRBV7-9 and TRBJ2-1; perhaps TRBD2 as D (5 bases). The CDR3 runs to 13 residues. With 5 bases removed from V and 8 bases from J, the gap between germline ends came to 13 bases. Per germline, CDR1 SEHNR and CDR2 FQNEAQ (reference sequence). CDR3 DNA: TGTGCCAGCAGCCCCCGCGGGCCTGATGAGCAGTTCTTC. Translating it yields CASSPRGPDEQFF.